The entry below describes one TCR beta chain. V was clipped by 8 bases and J by 6 bases, with 19 bases between them. The germline V gene encodes CDR1 MNHEY and CDR2 SMNVEV (reference sequence). CDR3 length equals 14 residues. cDNA synthesis used the whole RNA isolate, giving expressed TCRB sequences. Some clones are missing from TCRdb's copy, which holds only in-frame ones; the method was immunoSEQ multiplex PCR. The sample yields hundreds of thousands of clones, about 63% seen once. The entry originates in a study of beta chain features in type 1 diabetes. Sequenced sample: naive CD4+ T cells from blood. The chain combines TRBV27 with TRBJ2-5, with D maybe TRBD1 (5 bases). The clonotype comes from a man aged 25-45 years in good health. This CDR3 reads CASARAGNQKTQYF. CDR3 coding DNA: TGTGCCAGCGCCCGGGCAGGGAATCAGAAGACCCAGTACTTC.